These 3 T cell receptor beta chains were sequenced from one sample in a study of metastatic and nonmetastatic thyroid tumors. TCRdb reanalyzed the PCR reads via MiXCR. The sample yields 20,000 to 30,000 clones, roughly 13% seen once. Thyroid surgery had not been preceded by any treatment in any patient. The material sequenced was blood. The receptors come from a female donor with papillary thyroid cancer or a benign thyroid nodule (not recorded which). Some clones in this sample may be carry-over from other donors' samples.

This clone was seen at least ten times. The genes are TRBV2 and TRBJ2-4, with 12 bases matching TRBD2. The CDR3 runs 18 residues. J lost 2 bases, V lost 6 bases, and 11 bases had no gene match. Germline lookup yields CDR1 SNHLY and CDR2 FYNNEI. The CDR3 DNA reads TGTGCCAGCAGGTCGCCTCTAGCGGGAGGGCGAACCAAAAACATTCAGTACTTC. Translating it yields CASRSPLAGGRTKNIQYF.

This clone was recorded at least ten times. The gene calls are TRBV5-6 and TRBJ1-1; 8 nucleotides align to TRBD1. CDR3 length: 15 amino acids. Germline trimming cut 6 bases from V and 4 bases from J; bases unmatched to any gene: 11. Germline CDR1 SGHDT, CDR2 YYEEEE. CDR3 region: CASNRGDRSFTEAFF. The CDR3, as DNA: TGTGCCAGCAACCGTGGGGACAGGTCCTTCACTGAAGCTTTCTTT.

This clone has ten or more counts. The genes are TRBV19 and TRBJ2-5, with TRBD1 identical over 10 bases. Germline CDR1 and CDR2: LNHDA and SQIVND (reference sequence). CDR3 length equals 13 residues. J gave up 4 bases and V 7 bases, and 3 bases lay outside the gene matches. CDR3 sequence reads: CASNDRGRETQYF. The CDR3 bases are TGTGCCAGTAATGACAGGGGGCGAGAGACCCAGTACTTC.